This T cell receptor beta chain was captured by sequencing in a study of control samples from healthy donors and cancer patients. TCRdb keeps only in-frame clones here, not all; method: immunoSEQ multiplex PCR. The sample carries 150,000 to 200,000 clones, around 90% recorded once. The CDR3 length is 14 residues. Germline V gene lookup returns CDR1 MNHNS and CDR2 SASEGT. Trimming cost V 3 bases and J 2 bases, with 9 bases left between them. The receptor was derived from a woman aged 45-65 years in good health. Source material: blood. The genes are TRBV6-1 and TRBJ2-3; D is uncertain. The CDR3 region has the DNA TGTGCCAGCAGTGACGTCGCGGCCACAGATACGCAGTATTTT. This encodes CASSDVAATDTQYF.